The rows below give T cell receptor beta chains drawn from one sample of a study of blood T cell repertoires in COVID-19. Using immunoSEQ multiplex PCR, the repertoire was profiled, and TCRdb retains in-frame clones only, with some absent. The data show 290,000 or so clones, around 87% seen once. Material for sequencing was peripheral blood. The receptor set was obtained from a man in his 70s with acute or convalescent COVID-19. CDR3s include the opening cysteine and the closing phenylalanine or tryptophan. D genes are given only for firm matches. Clone size is not always given. Where it is, it says once, few, many or a class for expanded clones.

j_call,clone_size,v_call,cdr3_length,d_call,cdr3_nt,cdr3_aa
TRBJ2-5,-,TRBV4-1,18,TRBD2,TGCGCCAGCAGCCAACCCAGGGGACTAGCGGGAGAAGAAGAGACCCAGTACTTC,CASSQPRGLAGEEETQYF
TRBJ2-1,-,TRBV14,11,-,TGTGCCAGCAGCGTTAGCGTAAAGCAGTTCTTC,CASSVSVKQFF
TRBJ1-2,-,TRBV10-3,16,-,TGTGCCATCAGCCGACAAAGACAGACAGCTAACTATGGCTACACCTTC,CAISRQRQTANYGYTF
TRBJ2-2,-,TRBV2,14,TRBD2,TGTGCCAGCAGCAGACTAGCGTACACCGGGGAGCTGTTTTTT,CASSRLAYTGELFF
TRBJ2-7,-,TRBV6-5,11,-,TGTACTACGAGACGGGAAGGCGAGCAGTACTTC,CTTRREGEQYF
TRBJ2-3,-,TRBV24-1,16,TRBD1,TGTGCCACCAGTGATCGTGGACAGGGGGTCCCAGATACGCAGTATTTT,CATSDRGQGVPDTQYF
TRBJ2-1,-,TRBV5-1,15,TRBD2,TGCGCCAGCAGCCTACTAGCGGGAGGATACAATGAGCAGTTCTTC,CASSLLAGGYNEQFF
TRBJ2-5,-,TRBV30,14,TRBD1,TGTGCCTGGAAAGACAGGGGGTTCCAAGAGACCCAGTACTTC,CAWKDRGFQETQYF
TRBJ1-6,few,TRBV4-2,15,-,TGTGCCAGCAGCCAAGACCTGACAGGCAATTCACCCCTCCACTTT,CASSQDLTGNSPLHF
TRBJ1-1,-,TRBV15,14,-,TGTGCCACCAGCCTTCCATGGTCCAGCACTGAAGCTTTCTTT,CATSLPWSSTEAFF
TRBJ1-1,-,TRBV19,15,-,TGTGCCAGTACTGGGGTTGGTCGACAGCCCACTGAAGCTTTCTTT,CASTGVGRQPTEAFF
TRBJ1-3,-,TRBV4-3,15,-,TGCGCCAGCAGCCAAACTGCCCGCTCTGGAAACACCATATATTTT,CASSQTARSGNTIYF
TRBJ2-5,-,TRBV28,16,TRBD2,TGTGCCAGCAGTTCCTTTAGCGGGGGGGTCCAAGAGACCCAGTACTTC,CASSSFSGGVQETQYF
TRBJ1-3,-,TRBV19,16,-,TGTGCCAGTATCACCCAGGGCAGGGGCTCTGGAAACACCATATATTTT,CASITQGRGSGNTIYF
TRBJ2-3,-,TRBV6-5,13,TRBD2,TGTGCCAGCGAAGCGGGAGCGGGATCTACGCAGTATTTT,CASEAGAGSTQYF
TRBJ2-3,-,TRBV4-2,16,-,TGTGCCAGCAGCCGCACTCCGGGACTTTATCCAGATACGCAGTATTTT,CASSRTPGLYPDTQYF
TRBJ2-7,-,TRBV21-1,18,-,TGTGCCAGCAGCGTCCGGGACAGGCCCGTTTTTTGGTCCTCTGAGCAGTACTTC,CASSVRDRPVFWSSEQYF
TRBJ2-2,-,TRBV6-5,14,TRBD2,TGTGCCATTAGGGCGGGAGGGGACACCGGGGAGCTGTTTTTT,CAIRAGGDTGELFF
TRBJ1-6,-,TRBV19,13,-,TGTGCCAGTAGTGTTGGCAACCGTTCACCCCTCCACTTT,CASSVGNRSPLHF
TRBJ2-2,-,TRBV4-2,16,-,TGTGCCAGCAGCCAAGATGCGCCAGGGAACACCGGGGAGCTGTTTTTT,CASSQDAPGNTGELFF
TRBJ1-4,-,TRBV11-2,15,TRBD1,TGTGCCAGCAGCCTTTCACAGGGGTTCAACGAAAAACTGTTTTTT,CASSLSQGFNEKLFF
TRBJ2-6,-,TRBV6-6,15,TRBD1,TGTGCCATTTTCAGGGGGAGCTCTGGGGCCAACGTCCTGACTTTC,CAIFRGSSGANVLTF
TRBJ2-5,-,TRBV2,15,TRBD2,TGTGCCAGCAGTGCCGGCGGAGCGGGGCAAGAGACCCAGTACTTC,CASSAGGAGQETQYF
TRBJ2-7,-,TRBV3-1/TRBV3-2,16,-,TGTGCCAGCAGCCGCCCGTTAACAGGAGACTCCTACGAGCAGTACTTC,CASSRPLTGDSYEQYF
TRBJ2-2,-,TRBV9,17,-,TGTGCCAGCAGCGTAGCTCTGAGAGGGAGAAGTCCCGGGGAGCTGTTTTTT,CASSVALRGRSPGELFF
TRBJ2-1,-,TRBV7-2,14,TRBD2,TGTGCCAGCAGTTTACTAGCGGCATACAATGAGCAGTTCTTC,CASSLLAAYNEQFF
TRBJ2-2,-,TRBV30,13,-,TGTGCCTGGAGTCACAGGTCCACCGGGGAGCTGTTTTTT,CAWSHRSTGELFF
TRBJ1-5,-,TRBV21-1,14,-,TGTGCCAGCAGCACCGGGACAATCAATCAGCCCCAGCATTTT,CASSTGTINQPQHF
TRBJ1-3,-,TRBV28,14,-,TGTGCCAGCACCACCGGGATGGGTGGAAACACCATATATTTT,CASTTGMGGNTIYF
TRBJ2-1,few,TRBV10-3,13,-,TGTGCCATCAGTCCCGACTTGAGCGGCGAGCAGTTCTTC,CAISPDLSGEQFF
TRBJ1-2,-,TRBV3-1/TRBV3-2,15,TRBD1,TGTGCCAGCAGGCCTCCCGGGACAGCCGGCTATGGCTACACCTTC,CASRPPGTAGYGYTF
TRBJ2-2,-,TRBV5-5,12,-,TGTGCCAGCAGCTGGGAAACAGGGTTTCCGTTTTTT,CASSWETGFPFF
TRBJ1-5,-,TRBV6-5,14,TRBD1,TGTGCCAGCAGGGAGGGGGCTGGAGCCCAGCCCCAGCATTTT,CASREGAGAQPQHF
TRBJ1-4,-,TRBV7-9,14,-,TGTGCCAGCAGCTTACGACAGGTTGACGAAAAACTGTTTTTT,CASSLRQVDEKLFF
TRBJ1-4,-,TRBV28,14,-,TGTGCCAGCAGTTTAGGGGGGGTCAATGAAAAACTGTTTTTT,CASSLGGVNEKLFF
TRBJ2-7,-,TRBV7-2,14,TRBD2,TGTGCCAGCAGCCTTGGGACCGCGGGGGACGAGCAGTACTTC,CASSLGTAGDEQYF
TRBJ1-4,-,TRBV30,14,-,TGTGCCTGGAGGGGGAGCGCGTCTAATGAAAAACTGTTTTTT,CAWRGSASNEKLFF
TRBJ2-3,-,TRBV3-1/TRBV3-2,18,TRBD1,TGTGCCAGCAGCCAAGATCGGGACAGCTATTGGGGCACAGATACGCAGTATTTT,CASSQDRDSYWGTDTQYF
TRBJ2-1,-,TRBV6-1,15,TRBD2,TGTGCCAGCAGTCTCAGCGGGAGGGTCAGGAATGAGCAGTTCTTC,CASSLSGRVRNEQFF
TRBJ1-5,-,TRBV4-2,12,-,TGTGCCAGCAGCCAAGGAGGGCAGCCCCAGCATTTT,CASSQGGQPQHF
TRBJ1-1,-,TRBV5-1,14,-,TGCGCCAGCAGCTTGGCCTTAGGGACACCTGAAGCTTTCTTT,CASSLALGTPEAFF
TRBJ2-1,-,TRBV6-2/TRBV6-3,19,TRBD2,TGTGCCAGCAGTTACCGCCGTTCCCCTCGGACTAGCGCGATCAATGAGCAGTTCTTC,CASSYRRSPRTSAINEQFF
TRBJ1-3,-,TRBV4-1,14,-,TGCGCCAGCAGCCAAGAGCGAGCGGGAAACACCATATATTTT,CASSQERAGNTIYF
TRBJ2-3,-,TRBV3-1/TRBV3-2,20,-,TGTGCCAGCAGCCCGACGTATAGCCACTCATTCGCTTCTAGCACAGATACGCAGTATTTT,CASSPTYSHSFASSTDTQYF
TRBJ2-2,-,TRBV25-1,14,-,TGTGCCAGCAGTGATCTCGGACAGTCCGGGGAGCTGTTTTTT,CASSDLGQSGELFF
TRBJ2-7,-,TRBV30,15,-,TGTGCCTGGAGTGTCCTACGGGGGACCTCCTACGAGCAGTACTTC,CAWSVLRGTSYEQYF